Reported below is one TCR beta chain. Germline CDR1 reads MGHRA; CDR2 reads YSYEKL. V shed 6 bases and J 2 bases; nucleotides not matched to a gene: 8. There are 15 residues in the CDR3. The data were taken from a study of CD8+ T cells in alopecia areata. About the research overall: Each day, treated patients took oral tofacitinib twice, at 5 to 10 mg per dose.

As the sequencing template, cDNA was produced by extracting RNA and reverse transcribing it. Clones were sequenced by immunoSEQ multiplex PCR, and TCRdb holds only the in-frame ones, with some missing. The data contain hundreds of thousands of clones, around 62% of them singletons. The rearrangement links TRBV4-1 to TRBJ2-7; 9 positions agree with TRBD2. This clonotype was sampled from a human donor with alopecia areata. This specimen consisted of CD4+ T cells sorted from blood, obtained at week 0. As DNA, the CDR3 is TGCGCCAGCAGAATCGGGACTAGCTTTACCTACGAGCAGTACTTC. This encodes CASRIGTSFTYEQYF.